This paragraph covers one T cell receptor beta chain sequence. In this sample, this clone turned up once. Its antigen specificity is not known. Nothing much larger sits one base from this clone, and base qualities are not available. This sample stems from a study of cytomegalovirus exposure and HLA in healthy donors (dated by TCRdb to 2016 to 2017). Regarding the complete study: An earlier analysis of approximately 590 of the donors reported 250 to 350 Gb of sequence data and 100 million to 130 million unique TCR beta sequences from some 180 million T cells. An early release that covered around 590 HLA-typed donors contained around 300 gigabases of sequencing data and 70 million to 100 million unique TCR sequences. Of the roughly 430 genotyped donors, 65% to 90% fell in the genetic ancestry cluster associated with self-reported Caucasian donors. The aim of the study was to test whether cataloging public T cell receptors could identify signatures of past pathogen exposure. The study profiled the T cell repertoires of more than 500 subjects by immunosequencing and related them to cytomegalovirus serostatus. In addition to the first cohort of 500 to 850 subjects, a separate validation cohort of 120 different subjects was used. The study combined high-throughput TCR immunosequencing, statistical association of individual TCRs with disease status, and machine learning to predict cytomegalovirus infection status. In a later analysis, previously published TCR beta repertoires from 666 donors were re-analyzed and high-resolution HLA genotyping was added so that TCR occurrence patterns could be studied. Rather than drawing on any new phenotypic data, the later analysis identified candidate immune exposures from TCR beta sequences and the way those sequences occurred across donors. An earlier analysis of roughly 600 of the donors used high-throughput TCR beta sequencing to judge whether each TCR beta V gene segment behaved as functional or pseudogenic. Alongside the repertoire data, information on donor age, sex, ethnicity and CMV serostatus was compiled. A later genetic analysis used genome-wide SNP genotypes for about three fifths of the 666 donors, treating that subset as a discovery cohort. Every repertoire in the discovery cohort had been generated on one and the same sequencing platform. HLA typing included class I and class II loci at four-digit resolution. The number of typed donors differed by locus: 629-630 for A, B, C, DRB1 and DQB1; 522 for DQA1; approximately 600 for DPA1; and around 490 for DPB1. A handful of DR-DQ haplotypes were treated as single units for association and clustering because of strong linkage in the cohort. On average, around 200,000 unique TCR beta nucleotide sequences were sequenced per donor among roughly 430 genotyped donors of the cohort, with about 19% of those sequences being non-productive. General study outcomes and caveats: The 87-base-pair reads could not distinguish some IMGT-functional V segments, including TRBV6-2 and TRBV6-3, so those segments were excluded. In a later genetic analysis, fewer N-insertions in productive TCRs were reported among donors in an Asian-associated ancestry cluster than the roughly 710-donor mean. A later analysis found that TCR association rates varied across HLA loci, with DRB1 alleles showing the most associated TCRs and HLA-C alleles the fewest. Across donors, most TCR sequences were observed very rarely, whereas some public TCRs were present in many individuals. An association between a missense DCLRE1C variant and V-gene and J-gene trimming of TCR beta chains was found in a later genetic analysis and replicated in an independent cohort. A further reported finding was that TCR beta sequences accurately predicted the HLA-A and HLA-B alleles for most subjects in the first cohort. Specific HLA alleles were associated with roughly 17,000 TCR beta sequences at a false discovery rate of 0.05 in a later analysis. A cluster of highly shared sequence variants was judged likely to represent a technical artifact of the sequencing pipeline. Because some donors lacked HLA typing at each locus, the association tests relied only on the typed subset. Broadly in line with IMGT annotations, most TCR beta V segments showed up in productive rearrangements about 87% or about 30% of the time in an earlier analysis of 450 to 750 of the donors. Immune exposure information for the cohort was limited to CMV serostatus. Presence/absence analyses assumed roughly uniform sequencing depth across donors, an assumption that may not hold. A total of around 150 TCR beta chains were listed by the study as associated with cytomegalovirus. Correlated functional status among segregating V segments might reflect linkage disequilibrium, but an unknown experimental factor could not be ruled out. Assigning TCR associations to individual alleles was difficult when HLA alleles, especially DR and DQ, strongly co-occurred. It was suggested by the authors that the approach could potentially be generalized to other disease states and immunological phenotypes. In a later analysis, several top co-occurrence clusters were reported to appear linked to parvovirus B19, influenza, CMV and Epstein-Barr virus. In this cohort, only TCR beta chains were sequenced, and detectable features were limited by the absence of alpha or paired-chain data. A later analysis found that most CMV-associated TCR beta chains appeared HLA-restricted, with HLA associations seemingly driven largely by CMV exposure. Three of the identified cytomegalovirus-associated TCR beta chains were confirmed in vitro to be specific for cytomegalovirus antigens. Because counts were too low, roughly 17 rarely observed V segments, including chromosome 9 orphons, were left out of the earlier analysis of a few hundred of the donors. In a later analysis, HLA-associated TCR beta chains were found to be more clonally expanded and to have lower generation probabilities than equally common non-associated chains. Cytomegalovirus status was reported to be diagnosed by the classifier with high specificity and sensitivity in both the original and validation cohorts.

Including the terminal cysteine and phenylalanine, the CDR3 comprises 15 residues. Of all the DNA, just the CDR3 is kept, 45 bases in frame from base 1. Via the germline V gene, CDR1 is SGHDN and CDR2 FVKESK. Clipping removes 3 bases from V and 2 bases from J, with 4 as the unmatched junction base count. The library was prepared using the immunoSEQ multiplex PCR assay. For the multiplex PCR, a mixture combining 60 forward primers for TCR Vbeta segments and 13 reverse primers for TCR Jbeta segments was used. A multiplex PCR assay on genomic DNA amplified the CDR3 region of rearranged TCR beta genes. The amplified TCR beta libraries were sequenced on the Illumina HiSeq System as 87-base-pair reads. In the original analysis: In a later analysis, tens of millions of unique TCR beta chains were counted across the 666 repertoires, and around 10 million of these chains were shared by at least two donors. Raw reads were error-corrected and collapsed into unique sequences with a nearest-neighbor algorithm that merged closely related sequences to remove PCR and sequencing errors. To assign V, D and J gene segments, CDR3 sequences were aligned to IMGT reference sequences. For a sequence to be retained, at least a six-nucleotide match to both a V gene segment and a J gene segment was required. A rearrangement counted as productive if the CDR3 had no stop codons and remained in frame with V and J, and every other rearrangement counted as non-productive. CDR3 was defined by IMGT convention, running from the second conserved V-encoded cysteine to the conserved J-encoded phenylalanine. Sequences without an unambiguous match to a single V gene segment were excluded from the earlier analysis of over 500 of the donors. An earlier analysis of several hundred of the donors called V segments functional above 56.7% productive rearrangements and segregating when the between-donor standard deviation exceeded 5%. A statistical classification framework was developed to diagnose cytomegalovirus status using the catalog of TCR beta chain sequences. V and J gene assignment, in a later analysis, came from comparing TCR nucleotide sequences with IMGT/GENE-DB human TR gene sequences. Using the TCRdist pipeline, a later analysis assigned CDR3 sequences along with most-parsimonious VDJ recombination scenarios. In a later analysis, each TCR beta chain was defined by its CDR3 amino acid sequence together with its V-gene family, and reads lacking a unique V-gene family were excluded. To address suspected cross-contamination and a sequencing artifact, a later analysis removed under 600 highly shared, low-generation-probability nucleotide sequences. In a later analysis, a clonal expansion index was calculated for each public chain from normalized within-repertoire ranks of inferred template counts. In a later analysis, generation probabilities were computed using a VDJ recombination model fitted to out-of-frame rearrangements, and the results were checked against IGoR. In a later analysis, hypergeometric tests were used to score TCR-TCR, TCR-HLA and TCR-CMV co-occurrence, with a repertoire-size bias correction applied to TCR pairs. False discovery rates were estimated in a later analysis by permuting HLA or CMV assignments 20 times. In a later analysis, co-occurring TCRs were grouped using DBSCAN, and TCRdist sequence similarity was added for clustering within HLA-allele-positive subsets. For co-occurrence clustering, repertoires with fewer than 30,000 or more than 120,000 public chains were excluded, along with four or five repertoires with anomalous nucleotide sharing. The source is immuneACCESS, and TCRdb retained only in-frame sequences with V and J called. Part of the clones is not carried over; for the studies checked, unresolved V genes explain less than half of this, and the remainder is unexplained. V and J calls and clone size are given by that table; D and trimming were obtained from the DNA. The sample table shows some 200,000 clones, and more than 60% are seen once. The ten largest account for under 0.25% of the sample.

In total, approximately 610 healthy bone marrow donors made up the cohort. At the time of sampling, all cohort members were nominally healthy, though unrecorded immune exposures were likely present. The donor was CMV seronegative and was included in the group of several hundred seronegative cohort members. Every donor gave a peripheral blood sample, and the peripheral blood mononuclear cells from that sample were used for TCR beta sequencing. Genomic DNA extraction from the blood cell samples was performed with the Qiagen DNeasy Blood Extraction Kit. The source of this sequence is a girl aged 2-9 years in good health and CMV-seronegative. Source material: PBMCs. Recombination linked TRBV14 to TRBJ1-1; 9 bases in the junction line up with TRBD1. The CDR3 sequence is CASSQNRGPNTEAFF. The nucleotides are TGTGCCAGCAGCCAGAACAGGGGGCCAAACACTGAAGCTTTCTTT.